What follows are 16 T cell receptor beta chains derived from one specimen sequenced in a study of T cells in Graves' hyperthyroidism and ophthalmopathy. Amplified TCR beta CDR3 regions came from RNA transcripts. The TCR CDR3 was amplified in a first-round RT-PCR using the HTBI primer set. TCRdb processed the multiplex PCR reads anew with MiXCR; each CDR3 protein has one entry. Of 500,000 or so distinct CDR3 sequences in the sample, 17% are singletons; the top ten hold approximately 16%. The sample taken for sequencing was blood. Source of these receptors: a woman between 18 and 30 years old with Graves' ophthalmopathy.

This clonotype was detected ten times or more. The V call is TRBV7-8, the J call TRBJ2-1; 12 bases are shared with TRBD2. J lost 8 bases, V lost 1 base, and 3 bases had no gene match. The CDR3 extends over 15 amino acids. CDR1 and CDR2 from the germline V gene are SGHVS and FQNEAQ. This chain's CDR3 is CASSLEASGRDEQFF. As DNA, the CDR3 is TGTGCCAGCAGCTTAGAGGCTAGCGGGAGGGATGAGCAGTTCTTC. The full variable domain, with the rest looked up from reference TRBV7-8 and TRBJ2-1, is GAGVSQSPRYKVAKRGQDVALRCDPISGHVSLFWYQQALGQGPEFLTYFQNEAQLDKSGLPSDRFFAERPEGSVSTLKIQRTQQEDSAVYLCASSLEASGRDEQFFGPGTRLTVL.

This CDR3 is CASSFNAGGQPQHF. In nucleotides, the CDR3 is TGTGCCAGCAGTTTTAACGCAGGGGGCCAGCCCCAGCATTTT. The chain uses TRBV28 and TRBJ1-5, with 8 bases that match TRBD1. CDR3 size: 14 residues. Germline trimming cut 3 bases from V and 7 bases from J; bases unmatched to any gene: 5. Looked up from germline, CDR1 is MDHEN and CDR2 is SYDVKM.

In its sample, this clonotype was seen a few times. The chain recombines TRBV3-1 with TRBJ2-1; D may be TRBD2 (6 bases). The CDR3 runs to 16 residues. V was pared by 1 base and J by 5 bases, with 15 bases between. Germline CDR1 and CDR2: LGHDT and YNNKEL (reference sequence). In DNA, the CDR3 is TGTGCCAGCAGCCAAGTCCCTGGGACTGGGAACAATGAGCAGTTCTTC. As protein: CASSQVPGTGNNEQFF.

This clonotype was counted at least ten times. The V gene is TRBV9, the J gene TRBJ2-1, with 8 bases lining up with TRBD2. With V trimmed by 0 bases and J by 7 bases, 6 bases remained unmatched. Germline values: CDR1 SGDLS, CDR2 YYNGEE. This CDR3 has 15 amino acids. For the CDR3, the DNA is TGTGCCAGCAGCGTAGCCGGGGGGGCCGGGAATGAGCAGTTCTTC. It is translated as CASSVAGGAGNEQFF.

This clonotype has just a few counts. The genes are TRBV18 and TRBJ1-5; possible D gene TRBD1, 5 bases. The CDR3 has 16 amino acids. Trimming took 2 bases from V and 1 from J, leaving 12 bases between them. Germline V lookup: CDR1 KGHSH, CDR2 LQKENI. The CDR3 sequence is CASSPEGPRSNQPQHF. The CDR3 coding sequence is TGTGCCAGCTCACCAGAGGGGCCACGAAGCAATCAGCCCCAGCATTTT.

This clonotype occurred a few times. This chain links TRBV27 with TRBJ1-5; D unresolved. CDR3 length equals 15 residues. Trimming shortened V by 0 bases and J by 0 bases, and 6 bases separated the two germline ends. Per the germline V gene, CDR1 is MNHEY and CDR2 is SMNVEV (reference sequence). As DNA, the CDR3 is TGTGCCAGCAGTTTATCCCAGAATAGCAATCAGCCCCAGCATTTT. It yields the protein CASSLSQNSNQPQHF.

This clonotype was counted ten times or more. This chain links TRBV5-1 with TRBJ2-2; 7 nucleotides match TRBD2. The CDR3 has 15 residues. Germline CDR1 reads SGHRS; CDR2 reads YFSETQ. V was clipped by 0 bases and J by 1 base; unmatched bases: 0. CDR3: CASSLASGNTGELFF. Written as DNA, the CDR3 is TGCGCCAGCAGCTTGGCTAGCGGGAACACCGGGGAGCTGTTTTTT.

The gene calls are TRBV4-1 and TRBJ1-6; 8 nucleotides align to TRBD1. Germline V gene data show CDR1 as MGHRA and CDR2 as YSYEKL. The CDR3 consists of 17 residues. The junction had 16 bases not matched to a gene; V was cut back by 4 bases and J by 11 bases. CDR3 nucleotides: TGCGCCAGCAGCCGACCAATCACGCAGGGGGCGCGGACACCCCTCCACTTT. Translated: CASSRPITQGARTPLHF.

At least ten counts were recorded for this clonotype. The gene calls are TRBV20-1 and TRBJ2-1, with no clear D. The CDR3 covers 13 residues. With 4 bases removed from V and 2 bases from J, the gap between germline ends came to 9 bases. Germline V gene data show CDR1 as DFQATT and CDR2 as SNEGSKA (reference sequence). CDR3 region: CSAKRSTYNEQFF. The CDR3 coding sequence is TGCAGTGCTAAACGGTCTACCTACAATGAGCAGTTCTTC.

The chain is built from TRBV27 and TRBJ1-1, with D maybe TRBD1 (5 bases). Germline-derived CDR1 and CDR2 are MNHEY and SMNVEV (reference sequence). This CDR3 spans 17 amino acids. The V gene lost 5 bases and the J gene lost 0 bases, with 19 bases spanning the gap. Written as DNA, the CDR3 is TGTGCCAGCAGTCCCACCCGGGACGGCGGGATGAACACTGAAGCTTTCTTT. This codes for CASSPTRDGGMNTEAFF.

In this sample, this clonotype turned up a few times. The V gene is TRBV28, the J gene TRBJ1-3; the D is unclear. This CDR3 contains 10 residues. The V end lost 5 bases, the J end lost 9 bases, and 5 bases lay between the germline ends. Germline-derived CDR1 and CDR2 are MDHEN and SYDVKM. The CDR3 protein is CASSGRTIYF. CDR3 nucleotide sequence: TGTGCCAGCAGTGGACGCACCATATATTTT.

This clonotype was counted at least ten times. V usage is TRBV28 and J usage is TRBJ2-1; perhaps TRBD2 as D (5 bases). Trimming stripped 2 bases from V and 7 bases from J, with 15 bases between. CDR3 length: 15 residues. From germline, CDR1 is MDHEN and CDR2 SYDVKM. As DNA, the CDR3 is TGTGCCAGCAGTTTAGGCAGAGGGCAGGAGAATGAGCAGTTCTTC. This gives the protein CASSLGRGQENEQFF.

Turning to this clonotype: Just one base apart from a much larger clone, this may be a read error. This rearrangement joins TRBV29-1 to TRBJ2-3, with 14 bases lining up with TRBD2. This CDR3 is 15 amino acids long. Germline V CDR1 and CDR2: SQVTM, ANQGSEA. CDR3 coding DNA: TGCAGCGCTCCCGGACTAGCGGGGGGAACAGGTACGCAGTATTTT. Its translation: CSAPGLAGGTGTQYF.

This clonotype showed up many times. This chain connects TRBV7-9 to TRBJ2-5; D is unclear. The CDR3 covers 14 residues. Germline V gives CDR1 SEHNR, CDR2 FQNEAQ (reference sequence). Deletions cut 3 bases from V and 3 bases from J, with 11 bases between. CDR3 DNA sequence: TGTGCCAGCAGCTTCTATCTTGATGAAGAGACCCAGTACTTC. Translated, it gives CASSFYLDEETQYF.

This clonotype was counted ten times or more. The chain employs TRBV28 and TRBJ2-7, with a possible D match to TRBD1 (5 bases). The germline V gene has CDR1 MDHEN and CDR2 SYDVKM. V lost 6 bases, J lost 2 bases, and 14 bases lay in between. The CDR3 covers 14 residues. CDR3 DNA sequence: TGTGCCAGCAGGGATTTACAGGAGACCTACGAGCAGTACTTC. It yields the protein CASRDLQETYEQYF.

In this sample, this clonotype turned up many times. The genes are TRBV7-9 and TRBJ1-1; the D is unclear. The V gene lost 1 base and the J gene lost 0 bases, with 9 bases spanning the gap. The V gene's germline CDR1 is SEHNR and CDR2 FQNEAQ (reference sequence). This CDR3 has 15 amino acids. DNA for the CDR3: TGTGCCAGCAGCTTAGAAACAGACATGAACACTGAAGCTTTCTTT. It specifies CASSLETDMNTEAFF.